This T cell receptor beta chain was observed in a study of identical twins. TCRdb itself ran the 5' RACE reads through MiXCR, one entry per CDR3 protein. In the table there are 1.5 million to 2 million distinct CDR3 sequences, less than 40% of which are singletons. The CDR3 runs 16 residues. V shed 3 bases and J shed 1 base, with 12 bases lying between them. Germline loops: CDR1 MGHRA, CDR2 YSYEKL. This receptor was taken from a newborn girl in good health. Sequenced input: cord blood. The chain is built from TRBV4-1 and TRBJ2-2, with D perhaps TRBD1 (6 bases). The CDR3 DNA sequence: TGCGCCAGCAGCCACCTCTCGGGACAGAACACCGGGGAGCTGTTTTTT. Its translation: CASSHLSGQNTGELFF.